Each of the 17 T cell receptor beta chains below was sequenced from the same sample in a study of blood T cell repertoires in COVID-19. Assay: immunoSEQ multiplex PCR; the TCRdb copy retains only in-frame clones and omits some. The sample has around 150,000 clones, around nine tenths seen once. Material for sequencing was peripheral blood. Receptor source: a woman in her thirties or forties with acute or convalescent COVID-19.

The chain is built from TRBV6-5 and TRBJ1-3; D is uncertain. There are 15 residues in the CDR3. The germline V gene has CDR1 MNHEY and CDR2 SVGAGI. Deletions cut 5 bases from V and 2 bases from J, with 13 bases between. The CDR3 DNA follows: TGTGCCAGCAGTCCTAGTGGCATTACTGGAAACACCATATATTTT. Translating gives CASSPSGITGNTIYF.

V gene TRBV4-1 combines with J gene TRBJ2-7; 10 bases line up with TRBD1. This CDR3 region has 15 residues. V shed 5 bases, J shed 3 bases, and the junction held 7 bases outside the gene matches. Germline V gene data show CDR1 as MGHRA and CDR2 as YSYEKL. CDR3 DNA: TGCGCCAGCAGCAGGGGACAGGGGCTAAACTACGAGCAGTACTTC. It is translated as CASSRGQGLNYEQYF.

The J gene is TRBJ1-3, the V gene TRBV3-1 (or the pseudogene TRBV3-2); 7 bases are shared with TRBD1. With V trimmed by 3 bases and J by 4 bases, 3 bases remained unmatched. The CDR3 has 14 amino acids. Looked up from germline, CDR1 is LGHDT and CDR2 is YNNKEL (reference sequence). The CDR3 loop reads CASSQTGSGNTIYF. The CDR3, as DNA: TGTGCCAGCAGCCAGACAGGGTCCGGAAACACCATATATTTT.

The V and J genes are TRBV30 and TRBJ1-1, with 9 nucleotides matching TRBD1. With 2 bases clipped from V and 8 bases from J, the junction kept 6 bases outside the gene matches. The length of the CDR3 is 13 residues. Germline V gene lookup returns CDR1 GTSNPN and CDR2 SVGIG (reference sequence). CDR3 coding DNA: TGTGCCTGGAGTCCGACCGGGACAGGGGAAGCTTTCTTT. Protein: CAWSPTGTGEAFF. Filled out from reference TRBV30 and TRBJ1-1, the complete variable domain reads SQTIHQWPATLVQPVGSPLSLECTVEGTSNPNLYWYRQAAGRGLQLLFYSVGIGQISSEVPQNLSASRPQDRQFILSSKKLLLSDSGFYLCAWSPTGTGEAFFGQGTRLTVV.

V gene TRBV4-3 combines with J gene TRBJ2-3, with 9 bases matching TRBD1. With V trimmed by 1 base and J by 2 bases, 16 bases remained unmatched. The CDR3 totals 20 residues. Germline V gene sequence: CDR1 LGHNA, CDR2 YSLEER. In DNA, the CDR3 is TGCGCCAGCAGCCAAGGAACAGGGGGCGAGGCGACCTCTCACACAGATACGCAGTATTTT. Its translation is CASSQGTGGEATSHTDTQYF.

J is TRBJ1-2 and V is TRBV12-3 or TRBV12-4; D gene uncertain. Trimming removed 0 bases at V and 6 bases at J, with 8 bases between. The CDR3 covers 13 residues. The CDR3 loop is CASSLAVSDGYTF. DNA for the CDR3: TGTGCCAGCAGTTTAGCGGTTTCGGATGGCTACACCTTC.

The chain carries TRBV27 and TRBJ2-3; 9 bases line up with TRBD2. The CDR3 contains 15 residues. CDR1 is MNHEY, CDR2 SMNVEV, per germline (reference sequence). The J segment lost 5 bases and the V segment lost 8 bases, leaving 11 bases of the junction unmatched. Here the CDR3 reads CASYSGGPAEDTQYF. The CDR3, as DNA: TGTGCCAGCTATAGCGGGGGCCCGGCCGAAGATACGCAGTATTTT.

J is TRBJ2-3 and V is TRBV7-3; a possible D gene is TRBD1 (5 bases). Trimming stripped 2 bases from V and 5 bases from J, with 11 bases between. CDR1 and CDR2 (germline): SGHTA, FQGTGA. The CDR3 sequence is 14 residues long. DNA for the CDR3: TGTGCCAGCAGCTTATCGGACATGGGAGATACGCAGTATTTT. It encodes CASSLSDMGDTQYF.

The rearrangement joins TRBV4-1 to TRBJ2-1; D not resolved. The CDR3 sequence is 17 residues long. V gave up 2 bases and J gave up 11 bases, with 25 bases separating them. Germline CDR1 MGHRA, CDR2 YSYEKL. Here the CDR3 DNA reads TGCGCCAGCAGCCAACACCCTCACAGACCCCGTAACCCTAAGCAGTTCTTC. This gives the protein CASSQHPHRPRNPKQFF.

This chain links TRBV6-4 with TRBJ2-2; D remains ambiguous. CDR1 is MRHNA and CDR2 is SNTAGT in the germline V gene. This CDR3 region has 13 residues. Trimming shortened V by 0 bases and J by 5 bases, and 4 bases separated the two germline ends. CDR3 in amino acids: CASSDSATGELFF. CDR3 bases: TGTGCCAGCAGTGACTCAGCGACCGGGGAGCTGTTTTTT.

The chain uses TRBV9 and TRBJ2-2; no firm D call. The V end was cut by 4 bases, the J end by 7 bases, with 11 bases between. The CDR3 has 13 residues. Looked up from germline, CDR1 is SGDLS and CDR2 is YYNGEE. The CDR3 coding sequence is TGTGCCAGCAGCATCCTTACTGGCGGGGAGCTGTTTTTT. Protein: CASSILTGGELFF.

V is TRBV7-2 and J is TRBJ1-4; no definite D call. CDR1 is SGHTA, CDR2 FQGNSA, per germline. CDR3 size: 15 residues. Trimming took off 7 bases at V and 3 bases at J, with 15 bases between the two ends. The CDR3 nucleotides read TGTGCCAGCACCTCAACCGTAACGGCTAATGAAAAACTGTTTTTT. The encoded protein is CASTSTVTANEKLFF.

This clone was seen once. The chain carries TRBV9 and TRBJ1-1; 8 bases agree with TRBD1. J lost 3 bases, V lost 2 bases, and 3 bases had no gene match. The CDR3 consists of 14 residues. CDR1 and CDR2 (germline): SGDLS, YYNGEE. CDR3 coding DNA: TGTGCCAGCAGCGTCGGACAGGGAGACACTGAAGCTTTCTTT. It codes for CASSVGQGDTEAFF.

V and J are TRBV5-1 and TRBJ2-7; 7 bases fit TRBD2. The CDR3 consists of 14 residues. The ends lost 2 bases at V and 2 bases at J; junction bases unmatched: 4. CDR1 is SGHRS, CDR2 YFSETQ, per germline. For the CDR3, the DNA is TGCGCCAGCAGCTTTGAGGGAGGGACCTACGAGCAGTACTTC. This encodes CASSFEGGTYEQYF.

This clone has just one count. The rearrangement links TRBV7-2 to TRBJ2-7; TRBD2 matches 7 bases. From germline, CDR1 is SGHTA and CDR2 FQGNSA. The V and J ends lost 3 bases and 5 bases, in that order; junction bases with no gene match: 7. This CDR3 has 14 amino acids. This CDR3 is CASSFGGMSHEQYF. The CDR3 bases are TGTGCCAGCAGCTTCGGGGGGATGTCGCACGAGCAGTACTTC.

The CDR3 loop reads CASSQSTVQNTGELFF. DNA of the CDR3: TGCGCCAGCAGTCAATCGACAGTTCAGAACACCGGGGAGCTGTTTTTT. The chain is built from TRBV5-1 and TRBJ2-2; possibly TRBD1 for D (5 bases). Germline-derived CDR1 and CDR2 are SGHRS and YFSETQ. The germline V and J ends were trimmed by 5 bases and 1 base, with 15 bases remaining between them. The CDR3 is made up of 16 amino acids.

The chain links TRBV7-9 to TRBJ1-1; 10 bases map to TRBD1. The V gene's germline CDR1 is SEHNR and CDR2 FQNEAQ (reference sequence). Unmatched junction bases numbered 3, after V lost 5 bases and J lost 0 bases. The CDR3 has 15 amino acids. As DNA, the CDR3 is TGTGCCAGCAGCCTGGGACAGGGGATGAACACTGAAGCTTTCTTT. Encoded protein: CASSLGQGMNTEAFF.